The 7 T cell receptor beta chains presented below share a single source sample, sequenced in a study of T cell responses to AZD1222 COVID-19 vaccine. Using immunoSEQ multiplex PCR, the repertoire was profiled, and TCRdb retains in-frame clones only, with some absent. The table has just over 70,000 clones, 85% seen once; the top ten hold about a fifth. The material was peripheral blood, obtained on day 0 of AZD1222 vaccination. These receptors came from an adult in good health.

The chain has TRBV3-1 (or the pseudogene TRBV3-2) and TRBJ1-6; 8 bases are shared with TRBD1. V lost 3 bases to trimming and J lost 13 bases; unmatched junction nucleotides: 8. The CDR3 is 14 residues long. CDR1 is LGHDT and CDR2 is YNNKEL in the germline V gene (reference sequence). CDR3 residues: CASSQGQVASPLHF. Here the CDR3 DNA reads TGTGCCAGCAGCCAGGGACAGGTCGCCTCCCCCCTCCACTTT.

The chain uses TRBV14 and TRBJ1-2, with 10 bases aligning to TRBD1. From germline, CDR1 is SGHDN and CDR2 FVKESK. J gave up 6 bases and V 4 bases, and 8 bases lay outside the gene matches. The CDR3 loop spans 15 amino acids. In DNA form, the CDR3 reads TGTGCCAGCAGCCCTCGGGACAGGGGATACGATGGCTACACCTTC. It specifies CASSPRDRGYDGYTF.

This chain connects TRBV19 to TRBJ2-7; TRBD1 is a possible D gene (6 bases). CDR1 and CDR2 from the germline V gene are LNHDA and SQIVND (reference sequence). There are 13 residues in the CDR3. V lost 5 bases and J 3 bases, leaving 11 bases between the germline ends. The CDR3 protein is CASSWTANYEQYF. The CDR3 nucleotides read TGTGCCAGTAGTTGGACAGCAAACTACGAGCAGTACTTC.

For this clone: Additional DNA sequences in this sample encode the identical CDR3. The rearrangement uses TRBV2 and TRBJ2-1; TRBD2 matches at 8 bases. Germline V gene lookup returns CDR1 SNHLY and CDR2 FYNNEI. V was pared by 7 bases and J by 2 bases, with 10 bases of the junction left unmatched. The CDR3 has 16 residues. The CDR3 spells CASMVSGVGPYNEQFF. The CDR3, as DNA: TGTGCCAGCATGGTTAGCGGGGTGGGGCCCTACAATGAGCAGTTCTTC.

V is TRBV30 and J is TRBJ1-2; a weak D match, TRBD1 (5 bases). Trimming cost V 0 bases and J 8 bases, with 7 bases left between them. The CDR3 contains 11 residues. CDR1 and CDR2 from the germline V gene are GTSNPN and SVGIG (reference sequence). The CDR3 protein is CAWSVGAGYTF. CDR3 DNA: TGTGCCTGGAGTGTAGGGGCCGGCTACACCTTC.

This clone was detected a few times. The chain uses TRBV27 and TRBJ1-2; perhaps TRBD1 as D (5 bases). The germline V gene has CDR1 MNHEY and CDR2 SMNVEV (reference sequence). The CDR3 has 15 residues. The V end was cut by 6 bases, the J end by 2 bases, with 16 bases between. The CDR3 loop reads CASSRDPGTNYGYTF. CDR3 nucleotide sequence: TGTGCCAGCAGCCGTGACCCGGGGACGAACTATGGCTACACCTTC.

V usage is TRBV5-6 and J usage is TRBJ1-2, with D tentatively TRBD1 (5 bases). Per germline, CDR1 SGHDT and CDR2 YYEEEE. This CDR3 has 19 residues. The V end lost 2 bases, the J end lost 1 base, and 24 bases lay between the germline ends. This CDR3 is CASSLSGRRRPGLNYGYTF. In nucleotides, the CDR3 is TGTGCCAGCAGCTTATCGGGACGGCGGCGCCCTGGACTTAACTATGGCTACACCTTC. Full variable domain (remainder filled in from reference TRBV5-6 and TRBJ1-2): DAGVTQSPTHLIKTRGQQVTLRCSPKSGHDTVSWYQQALGQGPQFIFQYYEEEERQRGNFPDRFSGHQFPNYSSELNVNALLLGDSALYLCASSLSGRRRPGLNYGYTFGSGTRLTVV.